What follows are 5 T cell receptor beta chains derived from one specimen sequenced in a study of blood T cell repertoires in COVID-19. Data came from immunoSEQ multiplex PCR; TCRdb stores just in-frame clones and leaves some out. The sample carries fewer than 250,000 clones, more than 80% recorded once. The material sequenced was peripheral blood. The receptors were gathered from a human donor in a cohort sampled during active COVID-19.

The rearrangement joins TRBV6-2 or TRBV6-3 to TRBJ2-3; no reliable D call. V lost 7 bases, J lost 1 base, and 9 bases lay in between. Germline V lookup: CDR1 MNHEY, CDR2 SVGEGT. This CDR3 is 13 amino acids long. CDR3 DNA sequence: TGTGCCAGCACCCCAATCGGCACAGATACGCAGTATTTT. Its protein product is CASTPIGTDTQYF.

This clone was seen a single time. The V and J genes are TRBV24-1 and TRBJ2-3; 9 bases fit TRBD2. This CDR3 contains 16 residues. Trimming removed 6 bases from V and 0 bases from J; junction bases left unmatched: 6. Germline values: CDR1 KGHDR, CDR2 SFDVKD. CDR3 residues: CATSQLAGPSTDTQYF. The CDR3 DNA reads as TGTGCCACCAGTCAACTAGCGGGTCCTAGCACAGATACGCAGTATTTT.

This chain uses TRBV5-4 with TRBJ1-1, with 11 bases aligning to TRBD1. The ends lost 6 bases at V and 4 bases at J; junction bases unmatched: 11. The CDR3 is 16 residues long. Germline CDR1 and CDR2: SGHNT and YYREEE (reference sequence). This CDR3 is CASIKRTGGTFTEAFF. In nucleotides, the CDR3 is TGTGCCAGCATCAAGAGGACAGGGGGCACGTTCACTGAAGCTTTCTTT.

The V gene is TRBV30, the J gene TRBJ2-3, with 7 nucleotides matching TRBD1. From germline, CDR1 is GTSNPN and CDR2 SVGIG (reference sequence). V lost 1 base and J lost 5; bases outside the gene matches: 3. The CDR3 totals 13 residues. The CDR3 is CAWSGRTGDTQYF. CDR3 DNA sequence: TGTGCCTGGAGTGGACGGACAGGAGATACGCAGTATTTT.

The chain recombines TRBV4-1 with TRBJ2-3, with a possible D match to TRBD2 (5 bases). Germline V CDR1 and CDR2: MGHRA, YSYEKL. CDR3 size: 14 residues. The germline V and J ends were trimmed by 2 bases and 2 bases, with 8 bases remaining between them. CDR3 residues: CASSQQRITDTQYF. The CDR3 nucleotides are TGCGCCAGCAGCCAACAGCGGATCACAGATACGCAGTATTTT.